The present TCR beta chain was sequenced within a study of cytomegalovirus exposure and HLA in healthy donors. Across the whole study: An analysis done earlier identified about 120 million unique TCR beta sequences from about 179 million T cells.

Whole-study results and caveats: Many donors shared some public TCRs, even though most TCR sequences were rare.

It was with 60 Vbeta and 13 Jbeta primers that the PCR ran. The data were produced by immunoSEQ multiplex PCR, yet TCRdb's version contains in-frame clones alone and is incomplete. The sample shows about 130,000 clones, roughly 84% of them seen only once. Details on this clone: The antigen is not known.

The germline V gene encodes CDR1 MNHNY and CDR2 SVGAGI (reference sequence). This CDR3 spans 16 amino acids. V lost 7 bases, J lost 2 bases, and 18 bases lay in between. These donors, healthy bone marrow donors, were studied. The sequence was obtained from a girl aged 2-15 years in good health and CMV-seronegative. This rearrangement joins TRBV6-6 to TRBJ1-3; D is possibly TRBD1 (6 bases). The sequenced material came from PBMCs. In nucleotides, the CDR3 is TGTGCCAGCACCCCACCAGGACAGCGAACTGGAAACACCATATATTTT. Translating it yields CASTPPGQRTGNTIYF.